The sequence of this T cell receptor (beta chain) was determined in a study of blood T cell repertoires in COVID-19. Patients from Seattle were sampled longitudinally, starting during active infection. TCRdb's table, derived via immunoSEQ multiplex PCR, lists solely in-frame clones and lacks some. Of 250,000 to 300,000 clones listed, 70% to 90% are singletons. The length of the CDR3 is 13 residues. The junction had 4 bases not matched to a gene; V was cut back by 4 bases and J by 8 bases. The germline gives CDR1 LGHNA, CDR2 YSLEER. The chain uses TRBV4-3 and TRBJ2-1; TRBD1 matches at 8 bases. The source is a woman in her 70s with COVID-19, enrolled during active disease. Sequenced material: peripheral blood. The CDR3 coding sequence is TGCGCCAGCAGCCGGTCACAGGGGGATGAGCAGTTCTTC. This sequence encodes CASSRSQGDEQFF.